These 14 T cell receptor beta chains came from one sample sequenced in a study of cytomegalovirus exposure and HLA in healthy donors. The PCR ran on 60 Vbeta and 13 Jbeta primers. The repertoire was sequenced with immunoSEQ multiplex PCR; TCRdb's copy has only in-frame clones and lacks some. This table has roughly 150,000 clones, over 70% appearing once. Sequencing input: PBMCs. The origin of the receptors is a boy under 10 years old in good health and CMV-seronegative.

A word on this clone: An end of the junction does not agree with germline; a read error may underlie this. The same CDR3 can be traced to other DNA sequences in this sample. This chain links TRBV9 with TRBJ1-2; a weak D match, TRBD1 (6 bases). This CDR3 comprises 15 residues. From germline, CDR1 is SGDLS and CDR2 YYNGEE. In DNA, the CDR3 is TGTGCCAGCAGCGTCTCAGGGGCGATTAACTACGGCTACACCTTC. As protein: CASSVSGAINYGYTF. Together with reference TRBV9 and TRBJ1-2, the CDR3 gives the full variable domain: DSGVTQTPKHLITATGQRVTLRCSPRSGDLSVYWYQQSLDQGLQFLIQYYNGEERAKGNILERFSAQQFPDLHSELNLSSLELGDSALYFCASSVSGAINYGYTFGSGTRLTVV.

The chain employs TRBV5-6 and TRBJ1-1, with 7 bases identical to TRBD1. Germline lookup yields CDR1 SGHDT and CDR2 YYEEEE. The CDR3 consists of 15 residues. V dropped 6 bases and J dropped 0; count of bases not matched to a gene: 8. The CDR3 sequence is CASTPGGKMNTEAFF. CDR3 bases: TGTGCCAGCACTCCAGGGGGGAAAATGAACACTGAAGCTTTCTTT.

V gene TRBV4-1 combines with J gene TRBJ1-2; D is unclear. Trimming took off 1 base at V and 1 base at J, with 10 bases between the two ends. Germline V gene data show CDR1 as MGHRA and CDR2 as YSYEKL. The CDR3 extends over 15 amino acids. CDR3 DNA sequence: TGCGCCAGCAGCCAAGGGTTGGAGGATAACTATGGCTACACCTTC. Residues: CASSQGLEDNYGYTF.

The chain has TRBV7-8 and TRBJ1-3; TRBD1 matches at 7 bases. This CDR3 comprises 15 residues. The trim removed 2 bases at V and 2 bases at J, leaving 3 bases unmatched. Germline CDR1 SGHVS, CDR2 FQNEAQ. Here the CDR3 reads CASSLNRGTGNTIYF. As DNA, the CDR3 is TGTGCCAGCAGCTTAAACAGGGGTACTGGAAACACCATATATTTT.

This clone came up a few times. This chain uses TRBV25-1 with TRBJ1-1; no reliable D call. The CDR3 consists of 13 residues. CDR1 and CDR2 from the germline V gene are MGHDK and SYGVNS. The V end was cut by 5 bases, the J end by 0 bases, with 7 bases between. The CDR3, as DNA: TGTGCCAGCAGTCACGAGGTGAACACTGAAGCTTTCTTT. As protein: CASSHEVNTEAFF.

The rearrangement joins TRBV2 to TRBJ2-1; possible D gene TRBD1, 5 bases. The V and J ends lost 7 bases and 0 bases respectively, with 16 bases between them. The CDR3 totals 16 residues. Per germline, CDR1 SNHLY and CDR2 FYNNEI. DNA for the CDR3: TGTGCCAGCATCAGCATGGGGCCGAGCTCCTACAATGAGCAGTTCTTC. This sequence encodes CASISMGPSSYNEQFF.

This chain uses TRBV7-9 with TRBJ1-3; 8 bases agree with TRBD1. CDR3 length equals 16 residues. Looked up from germline, CDR1 is SEHNR and CDR2 is FQNEAQ (reference sequence). V was pared by 5 bases and J by 2 bases, with 8 bases of the junction left unmatched. The CDR3 bases are TGTGCCAGCAGCCCAACTGACAGGGGACCTGGAAACACCATATATTTT. Its protein is CASSPTDRGPGNTIYF. Drawing the rest from reference TRBV7-9 and TRBJ1-3, the complete variable domain is DTGVSQNPRHKITKRGQNVTFRCDPISEHNRLYWYRQTLGQGPEFLTYFQNEAQLEKSRLLSDRFSAERPKGSFSTLEIQRTEQGDSAMYLCASSPTDRGPGNTIYFGEGSWLTVV.

The chain couples TRBV21-1 to TRBJ1-1; TRBD1, as called in the table, went unchecked against the DNA. TRBV21-1 is a documented pseudogene. This CDR3 region has 14 residues. The CDR3: CASSPTGLSTEAFF. Written as DNA, the CDR3 is TGTGCCAGCAGCCCGACAGGGCTCAGCACTGAAGCTTTCTTT.

The rearrangement uses TRBV6-1 and TRBJ1-5, with 7 positions matching TRBD1. J was trimmed by 3 bases and V by 6 bases; bases with no gene match: 5. The CDR3 spans 14 residues. Germline loops: CDR1 MNHNS, CDR2 SASEGT. CDR3 bases: TGTGCCAGCAGACCTGACAGGGACAATCAGCCCCAGCATTTT. Translating gives CASRPDRDNQPQHF.

The chain employs TRBV9 and TRBJ1-2, with TRBD1 matching over 7 bases. Trimming removed 3 bases from V and 2 bases from J; junction bases left unmatched: 10. Germline values: CDR1 SGDLS, CDR2 YYNGEE. The CDR3 sequence is 16 residues long. CDR3 DNA sequence: TGTGCCAGCAGCGGAGCCCGAGGGGGCGTAAACTATGGCTACACCTTC. Protein sequence: CASSGARGGVNYGYTF.

This clone appeared a single time. The chain couples TRBV28 to TRBJ2-7; D not resolved. The CDR3 has 12 residues. V was pared by 5 bases and J by 2 bases, with 7 bases between. Germline V CDR1 and CDR2: MDHEN, SYDVKM. The CDR3 sequence is CASSRFAYEQYF. In DNA, the CDR3 is TGTGCCAGCAGTCGGTTTGCCTACGAGCAGTACTTC.

The chain's CDR3 is CASSDSKSLQGRAYEQYV. As DNA, the CDR3 is TGTGCCAGCAGTGACTCGAAATCTCTGCAGGGAAGGGCCTACGAGCAGTACGTC. V and J are TRBV6-4 and TRBJ2-7; a weak D match, TRBD1 (5 bases). CDR1 MRHNA and CDR2 SNTAGT come from the germline V gene. V shed 0 bases and J shed 2 bases, with 20 bases lying between them. The CDR3 sequence is 18 residues long.

This rearrangement joins TRBV7-9 to TRBJ1-1; 9 bases match TRBD1. V lost 5 bases and J lost 6; bases outside the gene matches: 10. Germline assignment: CDR1 SEHNR and CDR2 FQNEAQ (reference sequence). The CDR3 extends over 15 amino acids. CDR3 amino acids: CASSPPDRGAAEAFF. The CDR3 region has the DNA TGTGCCAGCAGCCCACCGGACAGGGGCGCCGCTGAAGCTTTCTTT.

V gene TRBV4-3 combines with J gene TRBJ1-2; D not resolved. CDR3 length: 17 residues. Germline-derived CDR1 and CDR2 are LGHNA and YSLEER. The ends were cut back, 0 bases at V and 1 base at J, with 15 bases in the middle. The CDR3: CASSQEIALVLNYGYTF. Written as DNA, the CDR3 is TGCGCCAGCAGCCAAGAGATTGCCCTAGTACTTAACTATGGCTACACCTTC.